Below, 24 T cell receptor beta chains from the same sample are listed, as sequenced in a study of T cell responses to AZD1222 COVID-19 vaccine (dated by TCRdb to about 2021). The meaning of the sample's time point label: baseline before first vaccination. The library was prepared using the immunoSEQ multiplex PCR assay. This is the immuneACCESS table as TCRdb keeps it, with only in-frame sequences that have V and J called. A part of the clones is gone; compared with another copy, unresolved V genes explain less than half, and the rest is unexplained. In this sample the table shows over 65,000 clones, just under 90% of which occur a single time. Of the sample, over 5.5% falls within the top ten clones. The sequencing here drew on peripheral blood, taken on day 0 of AZD1222 vaccination. The receptors here all came from an adult in good health.

This clone occurred a few times. The chain recombines TRBV5-1 with TRBJ2-6, with 8 bases identical to TRBD1. Germline trimming cut 4 bases from V and 2 bases from J; bases unmatched to any gene: 2. The CDR3 spans 15 residues. Germline values: CDR1 SGHRS, CDR2 YFSETQ. In DNA form, the CDR3 reads TGCGCCAGCAGCCTGACAGGGGCTGGGGCCAACGTCCTGACTTTC. Translated: CASSLTGAGANVLTF. The whole variable domain, remainder taken from reference TRBV5-1 and TRBJ2-6, is KAGVTQTPRYLIKTRGQQVTLSCSPISGHRSVSWYQQTPGQGLQFLFEYFSETQRNKGNFPGRFSGRQFSNSRSEMNVSTLELGDSALYLCASSLTGAGANVLTFGAGSRLTVL.

This chain links TRBV6-5 with TRBJ1-2; D uncertain. The CDR3 runs 14 residues. CDR1 is MNHEY, CDR2 SVGAGI, per germline. Between the trimmed V and J ends, which lost 7 bases and 3 bases, there was a span of 15 bases. Written as DNA, the CDR3 is TGTGCCAGCACCGAAACTTTGGCCGACTATGGCTACACCTTC. Translated: CASTETLADYGYTF.

This chain joins TRBV19 and TRBJ1-6; D possibly corresponds to TRBD1 (5 bases). The V end was cut by 9 bases, the J end by 10 bases, with 16 bases between. Germline V CDR1 and CDR2: LNHDA, SQIVND (reference sequence). CDR3 length: 13 amino acids. Here the CDR3 reads CASSPGGTSPLHF. As DNA, the CDR3 is TGTGCCAGCAGCCCCGGGGGTACGTCACCCCTCCACTTT.

The V call is TRBV5-1, the J call TRBJ1-1, with D perhaps matching TRBD1 (5 bases). The CDR3 is 14 residues long. The V and J ends lost 5 bases and 4 bases respectively, with 15 bases between them. Germline loops: CDR1 SGHRS, CDR2 YFSETQ. The CDR3 reads CASRPTEGATEAFF. The CDR3 nucleotides read TGCGCCAGCAGACCCACAGAAGGGGCCACTGAAGCTTTCTTT.

The rearrangement uses TRBV18 and TRBJ1-1; D uncertain. Germline assignment: CDR1 KGHSH and CDR2 LQKENI. The V gene lost 4 bases and the J gene lost 1 base, with 10 bases spanning the gap. This CDR3 region has 14 residues. The CDR3 spells CASSLAARNTEAFF. CDR3 nucleotide sequence: TGTGCCAGCTCACTAGCAGCCAGGAACACTGAAGCTTTCTTT.

This chain uses TRBV3-1 (or the pseudogene TRBV3-2) with TRBJ1-1; D is unclear. Germline values: CDR1 LGHDT, CDR2 YNNKEL (reference sequence). The CDR3 spans 15 residues. V lost 1 base and J lost 1, with 10 bases in between. CDR3 sequence: CASSQVDTRNTEAFF. The CDR3 DNA follows: TGTGCCAGCAGCCAAGTTGATACGAGGAACACTGAAGCTTTCTTT.

The chain uses TRBV7-3 and TRBJ2-1; 15 bases line up with TRBD2. V dropped 6 bases and J dropped 0; count of bases not matched to a gene: 6. The CDR3 loop spans 18 amino acids. Per germline, CDR1 SGHTA and CDR2 FQGTGA. CDR3 amino acids: CASRTGTSGGISYNEQFF. The CDR3 nucleotides are TGTGCCAGCAGGACCGGGACTAGCGGGGGGATCTCCTACAATGAGCAGTTCTTC.

The chain has TRBV7-6 and TRBJ2-2; no clear D gene. This CDR3 has 12 residues. CDR1 is SGHVS and CDR2 is FNYEAQ in the germline V gene. V lost 4 bases to trimming and J lost 7 bases, with 7 bases between them. CDR3 protein: CASSYPLGELFF. DNA for the CDR3: TGTGCCAGCAGCTACCCTCTCGGGGAGCTGTTTTTT.

The chain carries TRBV4-3 and TRBJ2-7; D possibly corresponds to TRBD1 (5 bases). Per the germline V gene, CDR1 is LGHNA and CDR2 is YSLEER. V was clipped by 0 bases and J by 3 bases, with 12 bases between them. The CDR3 contains 15 residues. The CDR3 reads CASSQDSGQLYEQYF. The CDR3, as DNA: TGCGCCAGCAGCCAAGATTCCGGACAACTCTACGAGCAGTACTTC.

The chain is built from TRBV6-5 and TRBJ1-2; possibly TRBD1 for D (6 bases). CDR1 and CDR2 from the germline V gene are MNHEY and SVGAGI. There are 14 residues in the CDR3. V was cut by 4 bases and J by 8 bases, with 17 bases left in between. DNA for the CDR3: TGTGCCAGCAGTTCCCAGACAGGACTTGACGGCTACACCTTC. Encoded protein: CASSSQTGLDGYTF.

The chain recombines TRBV28 with TRBJ1-5; unclear D gene. The V gene lost 6 bases and the J gene lost 11 bases, with 14 bases spanning the gap. The germline CDR1 and CDR2 sequences are MDHEN and SYDVKM. The CDR3 contains 12 residues. The CDR3 nucleotides are TGTGCCAGCAGGCCCATCCGAGGGTCCCAGCATTTT. Its translation: CASRPIRGSQHF.

The CDR3 DNA follows: TGTGCCAGCAGCTTAAAAGAGACCCAGTACTTC. Encoded protein: CASSLKETQYF. V and J are TRBV5-4 and TRBJ2-5; D uncertain. The CDR3 has 11 amino acids. Trimming removed 2 bases from V and 3 bases from J, with 2 bases in between. CDR1 is SGHNT, CDR2 YYREEE, per germline (reference sequence). The full variable domain, completed using reference TRBV5-4 and TRBJ2-5, is ETGVTQSPTHLIKTRGQQVTLRCSSQSGHNTVSWYQQALGQGPQFIFQYYREEENGRGNFPPRFSGLQFPNYSSELNVNALELDDSALYLCASSLKETQYFGPGTRLLVL.

This clone appeared once. The J gene is TRBJ1-2, the V gene TRBV3-1 (or the pseudogene TRBV3-2); no reliable D call. The germline V gene has CDR1 LGHDT and CDR2 YNNKEL (reference sequence). V was shortened by 1 base and J by 5 bases, with 11 bases between the two germline ends. This CDR3 has 14 residues. CDR3 DNA sequence: TGTGCCAGCAGCCAAGGTCCGGCGGGGTATGGCTACACCTTC. Residues: CASSQGPAGYGYTF.

The rearrangement links TRBV28 to TRBJ1-5; 7 bases are a match to TRBD1. The germline V gene encodes CDR1 MDHEN and CDR2 SYDVKM. This CDR3 has 16 amino acids. Trimming cost V 5 bases and J 0 bases; bases outside gene matches: 7. The CDR3 coding sequence is TGTGCCAGCAGTAGGGACAGCCTTTATAGCAATCAGCCCCAGCATTTT. This sequence encodes CASSRDSLYSNQPQHF.

The chain recombines TRBV23-1 with TRBJ2-7, with 12 nucleotides matching TRBD1. TRBV23-1 is placed among ORFs of uncertain function. The length of the CDR3 is 24 residues. Unmatched junction bases numbered 30, after V lost 2 bases and J lost 4 bases. In nucleotides, the CDR3 is TGCGCCAGCAGTCAAGCCGGGACAGGGGGCGGGTTTTTCGTACGATTGTTCCTTGGTTACGAGCAGTACTTC. It yields the protein CASSQAGTGGGFFVRLFLGYEQYF.

This chain uses TRBV4-1 with TRBJ2-7, with D possibly being TRBD2 (7 bases). The CDR3 contains 15 residues. From germline, CDR1 is MGHRA and CDR2 YSYEKL. V was shortened by 1 base and J by 4 bases, with 14 bases between the two germline ends. For the CDR3, the DNA is TGCGCCAGCAGCCAAGGTAGAGGGGGGGGTTACGAGCAGTACTTC. Its protein is CASSQGRGGGYEQYF.

The chain carries TRBV4-3 and TRBJ2-7; 10 nucleotides match TRBD1. Germline CDR1 LGHNA, CDR2 YSLEER. J was trimmed by 4 bases and V by 0 bases; bases with no gene match: 6. The CDR3 is 16 residues long. The CDR3 region is CASSQDWDRGGYEQYF. CDR3 coding DNA: TGCGCCAGCAGCCAAGATTGGGACAGGGGAGGATACGAGCAGTACTTC.

The chain carries TRBV6-6 and TRBJ1-4; 7 bases match TRBD1. Trimming removed 8 bases from V and 8 bases from J; junction bases left unmatched: 5. The CDR3 has 12 residues. Germline V gene sequence: CDR1 MNHNY, CDR2 SVGAGI (reference sequence). The CDR3 DNA reads as TGTGCCAGCCAGGGGGTAGAGGAAAAACTGTTTTTT. This codes for CASQGVEEKLFF.

The J gene is TRBJ2-5, the V gene TRBV27; D possibly corresponds to TRBD2 (5 bases). Trimming stripped 2 bases from V and 5 bases from J, with 9 bases between. The CDR3 extends over 13 amino acids. Germline-derived CDR1 and CDR2 are MNHEY and SMNVEV (reference sequence). This CDR3 is CASSLESGETQYF. In nucleotides, the CDR3 is TGTGCCAGCAGTTTAGAATCGGGGGAGACCCAGTACTTC.

The V and J genes are TRBV19 and TRBJ1-1; D not certain. V gave up 4 bases and J gave up 5 bases, with 14 bases separating them. The CDR3 spans 14 residues. Germline V gene sequence: CDR1 LNHDA, CDR2 SQIVND (reference sequence). The DNA of the CDR3 is TGTGCCAGTAGTAGAAGGAGGGTTTTGACTGAAGCTTTCTTT. Its protein is CASSRRRVLTEAFF. The full variable domain, its missing parts supplied by reference TRBV19 and TRBJ1-1, is DGGITQSPKYLFRKEGQNVTLSCEQNLNHDAMYWYRQDPGQGLRLIYYSQIVNDFQKGDIAEGYSVSREKKESFPLTVTSAQKNPTAFYLCASSRRRVLTEAFFGQGTRLTVV.

This clone was recorded only once. The J gene is TRBJ1-2, the V gene TRBV12-3 or TRBV12-4; D not resolved. This CDR3 comprises 13 residues. Trimming stripped 6 bases from V and 3 bases from J, with 11 bases between. CDR3 residues: CASSLSGYYGYTF. DNA for the CDR3: TGTGCCAGCAGCCTCAGCGGATACTATGGCTACACCTTC.

This chain joins TRBV19 and TRBJ2-1; no definite D call. The CDR3 is 13 residues long. Germline V gives CDR1 LNHDA, CDR2 SQIVND (reference sequence). Trimming shortened V by 3 bases and J by 5 bases, and 8 bases separated the two germline ends. The chain's CDR3 is CASSISENNEQFF. DNA for the CDR3: TGTGCCAGTAGTATTTCAGAAAACAATGAGCAGTTCTTC.

CDR3 loop: CASSLIALGTGELFF. As DNA, the CDR3 is TGCGCCAGCAGCTTGATTGCTTTGGGTACCGGGGAGCTGTTTTTT. The chain couples TRBV5-1 to TRBJ2-2, with no clear D. Germline CDR1 SGHRS, CDR2 YFSETQ. Trimming cost V 1 base and J 5 bases, with 12 bases left between them. The CDR3 consists of 15 residues.

This chain uses TRBV4-1 with TRBJ1-5; D not resolved. V lost 3 bases, J lost 2 bases, and 17 bases lay in between. Germline-derived CDR1 and CDR2 are MGHRA and YSYEKL. The CDR3 is 17 residues long. Here the CDR3 reads CASSHTITSGGNQPQHF. The CDR3 coding sequence is TGCGCCAGCAGCCATACCATTACCTCCGGTGGCAATCAGCCCCAGCATTTT.